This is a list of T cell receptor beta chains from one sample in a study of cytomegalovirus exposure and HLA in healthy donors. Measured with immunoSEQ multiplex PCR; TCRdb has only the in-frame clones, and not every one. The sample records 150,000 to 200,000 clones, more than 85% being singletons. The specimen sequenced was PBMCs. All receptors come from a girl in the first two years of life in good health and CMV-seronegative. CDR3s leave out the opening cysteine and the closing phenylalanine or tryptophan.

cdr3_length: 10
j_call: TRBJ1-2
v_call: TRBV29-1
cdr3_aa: SVLQGKYGYT

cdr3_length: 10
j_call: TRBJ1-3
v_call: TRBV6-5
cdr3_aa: ASLSPGNTIY

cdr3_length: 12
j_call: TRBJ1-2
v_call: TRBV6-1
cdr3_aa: ASSVVGGDYGYT

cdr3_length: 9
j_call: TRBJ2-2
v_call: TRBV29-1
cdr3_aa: SGQGAGELF

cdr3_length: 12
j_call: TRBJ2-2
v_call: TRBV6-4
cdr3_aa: ASSDSGTTGELF

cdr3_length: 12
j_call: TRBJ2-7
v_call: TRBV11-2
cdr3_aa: ASSWTSGGAEQY

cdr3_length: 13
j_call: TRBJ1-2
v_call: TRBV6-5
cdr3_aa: ASSYSRGAGNGYT

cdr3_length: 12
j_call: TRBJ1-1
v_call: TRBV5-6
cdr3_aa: ASITTGGNTEAF

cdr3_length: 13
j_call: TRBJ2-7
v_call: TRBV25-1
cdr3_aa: ASSGNRENSYEQY

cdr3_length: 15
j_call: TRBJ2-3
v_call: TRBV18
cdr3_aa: ASSPSGLAGSTDTQY

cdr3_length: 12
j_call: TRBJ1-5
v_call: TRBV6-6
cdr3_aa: ASIQRFGNQPQH

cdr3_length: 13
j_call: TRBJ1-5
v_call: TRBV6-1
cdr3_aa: ASSFGQGRLQPQH

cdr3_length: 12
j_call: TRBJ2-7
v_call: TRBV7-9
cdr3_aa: ASSPTGGAYEQY

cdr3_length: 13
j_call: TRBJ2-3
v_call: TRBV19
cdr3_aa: ASSIRTSGTDTQY

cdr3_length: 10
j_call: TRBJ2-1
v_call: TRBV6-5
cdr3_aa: ASRGGYNEQF

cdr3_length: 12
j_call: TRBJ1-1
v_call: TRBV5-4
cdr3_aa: ASSLAGGNTEAF

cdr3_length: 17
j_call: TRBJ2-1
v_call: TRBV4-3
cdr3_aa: ASSQGIRRRDRGRNEQF

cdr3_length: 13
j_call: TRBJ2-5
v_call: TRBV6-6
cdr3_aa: ASSYPGQTQETQY

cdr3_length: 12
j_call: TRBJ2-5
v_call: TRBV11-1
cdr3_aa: ASSLARVGETQY

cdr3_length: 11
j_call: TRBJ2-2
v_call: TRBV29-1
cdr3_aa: SVVQGYTGELF

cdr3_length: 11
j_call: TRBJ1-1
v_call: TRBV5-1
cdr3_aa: ASSLGVTDEAF

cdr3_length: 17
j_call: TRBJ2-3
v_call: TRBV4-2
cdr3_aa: ASSQRLLAGASVADTQY

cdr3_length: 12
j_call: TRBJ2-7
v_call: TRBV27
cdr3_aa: ASSFRDRDYEQY

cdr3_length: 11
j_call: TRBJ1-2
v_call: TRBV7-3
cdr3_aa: ASSLTAGIGYT

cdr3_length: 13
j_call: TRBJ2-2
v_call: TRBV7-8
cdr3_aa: ASSLMGQTTGELF

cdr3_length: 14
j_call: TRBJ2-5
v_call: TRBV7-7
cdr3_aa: ASSPGLAGTQETQY

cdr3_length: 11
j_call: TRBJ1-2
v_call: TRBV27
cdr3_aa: ASSLSAGDGYT

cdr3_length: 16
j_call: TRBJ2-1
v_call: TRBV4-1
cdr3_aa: ASSQDLDRSNEYNEQF

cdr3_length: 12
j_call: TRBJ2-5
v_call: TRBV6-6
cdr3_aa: ASSYSRQGETQY

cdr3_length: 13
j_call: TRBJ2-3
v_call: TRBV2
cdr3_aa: ASSDSGGGTDTQY

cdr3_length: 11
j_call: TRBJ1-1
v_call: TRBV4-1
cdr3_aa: ASSQVRVTEAF

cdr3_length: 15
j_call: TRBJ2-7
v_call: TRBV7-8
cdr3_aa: ASSLVLAGGPGHEQY

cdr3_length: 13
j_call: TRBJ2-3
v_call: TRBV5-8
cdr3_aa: ASSSAGGRTDTQY

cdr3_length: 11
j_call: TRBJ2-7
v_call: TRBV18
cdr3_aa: ASSLGQPYEQY

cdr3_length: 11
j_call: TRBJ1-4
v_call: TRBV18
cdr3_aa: ASSPTPEEKLF

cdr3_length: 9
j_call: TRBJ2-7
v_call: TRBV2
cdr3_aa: ASSEWQVPY

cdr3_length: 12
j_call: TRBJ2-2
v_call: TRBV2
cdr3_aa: ASSVDSPTGELF

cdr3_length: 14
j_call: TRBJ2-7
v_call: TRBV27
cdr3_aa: ASSYTPGQGTYEQY

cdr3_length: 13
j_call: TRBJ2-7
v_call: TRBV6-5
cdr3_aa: ASSQPGQGSYEQY

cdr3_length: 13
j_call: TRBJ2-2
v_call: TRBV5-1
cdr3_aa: ASSPGQPNTGELF

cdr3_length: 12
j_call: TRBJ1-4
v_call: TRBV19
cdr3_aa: ASSIGSINEKLF

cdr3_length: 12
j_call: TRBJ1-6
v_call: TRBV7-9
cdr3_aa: ASSLDRGQSPLH

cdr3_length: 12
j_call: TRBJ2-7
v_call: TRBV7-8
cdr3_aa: ASLVGQGLHEQY

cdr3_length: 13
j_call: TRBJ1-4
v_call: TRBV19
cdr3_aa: ASSMQVATNEKLF

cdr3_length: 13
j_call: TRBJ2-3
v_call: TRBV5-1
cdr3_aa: ASRSPSSSTDTQY

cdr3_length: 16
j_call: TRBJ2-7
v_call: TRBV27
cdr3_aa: ASSSPGKIGSAAYEQY

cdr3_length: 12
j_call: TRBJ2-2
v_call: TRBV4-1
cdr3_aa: ASSQEKHDGELF

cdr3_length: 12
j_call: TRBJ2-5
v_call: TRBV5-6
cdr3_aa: ASSFSDRAETQY

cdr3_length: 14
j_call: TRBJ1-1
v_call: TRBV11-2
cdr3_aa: ASSLVGPGMGTEAF